The clone carrying this T cell receptor (beta chain) was observed a single time. CDR3 length: 16 amino acids. V gave up 1 base and J gave up 5 bases, with 15 bases separating them. Germline loops: CDR1 MDHEN, CDR2 SYDVKM. These data come from a study of T cells in localized non-small cell lung cancer. The assay was immunoSEQ multiplex PCR, and TCRdb's table has in-frame clones only and misses some. The sample records about 29,000 clones, 80% to 90% being singletons. Sequenced material: peripheral blood, taken before any cancer treatment. The origin of this receptor is a woman aged 35 to 70 with stage I lung adenocarcinoma. V usage is TRBV28 and J usage is TRBJ1-5; D ambiguous. In nucleotides, the CDR3 is TGTGCCAGCAGTTTATTCGAGGCCCATTTGCATCAGCCCCAGCATTTT. It yields the protein CASSLFEAHLHQPQHF.